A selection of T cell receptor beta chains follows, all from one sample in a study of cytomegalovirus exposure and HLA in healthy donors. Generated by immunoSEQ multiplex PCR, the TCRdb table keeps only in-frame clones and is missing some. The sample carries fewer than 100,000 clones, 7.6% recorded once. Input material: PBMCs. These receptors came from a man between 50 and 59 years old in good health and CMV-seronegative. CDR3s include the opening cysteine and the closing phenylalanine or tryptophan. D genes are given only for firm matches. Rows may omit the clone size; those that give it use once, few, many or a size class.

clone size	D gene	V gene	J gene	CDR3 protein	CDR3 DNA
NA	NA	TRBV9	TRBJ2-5	CASSVGETETQYF	TGTGCCAGCAGCGTAGGGGAGACCGAGACCCAGTACTTC
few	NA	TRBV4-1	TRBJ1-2	CASSQLDSDLNYGYTF	TGCGCCAGCAGCCAACTGGACAGCGATCTTAACTATGGCTACACCTTC
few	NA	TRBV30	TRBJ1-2	CAWSIEHSYGYTF	TGTGCCTGGAGTATTGAGCACTCCTATGGCTACACCTTC
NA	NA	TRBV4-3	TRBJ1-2	CASSQDLGDFYGYTF	TGCGCCAGCAGCCAAGATCTGGGAGATTTCTATGGCTACACCTTC
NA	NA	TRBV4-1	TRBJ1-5	CASSQEPGFLNQPQHF	TGCGCCAGCAGCCAAGAGCCCGGGTTCCTTAATCAGCCCCAGCATTTT
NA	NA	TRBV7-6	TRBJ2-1	CASSSGTSSGYEQFF	TGTGCCAGCAGCTCAGGCACTAGCAGTGGGTATGAGCAGTTCTTC
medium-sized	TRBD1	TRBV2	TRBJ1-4	CASTARRGHGEKLFF	TGTGCCAGCACCGCCCGGAGGGGGCATGGTGAAAAACTGTTTTTT
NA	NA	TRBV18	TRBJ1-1	CASSPLRGNTEAFF	TGTGCCAGCTCACCACTAAGGGGGAACACTGAAGCTTTCTTT
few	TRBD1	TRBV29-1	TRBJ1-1	CSVGGTANTEAFF	TGCAGCGTTGGTGGGACAGCGAACACTGAAGCTTTCTTT
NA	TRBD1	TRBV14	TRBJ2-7	CASSRGLQAGTGKHEQYF	TGTGCCAGCAGCCGGGGACTACAAGCCGGGACAGGGAAACACGAGCAGTACTTC
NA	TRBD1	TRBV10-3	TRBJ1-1	CAISDTGGTEAFF	TGTGCCATCAGTGATACAGGGGGCACTGAAGCTTTCTTT
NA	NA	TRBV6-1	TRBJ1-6	CASRGQGGSPLHF	TGTGCCAGCAGAGGGCAGGGAGGCTCACCCCTCCACTTT
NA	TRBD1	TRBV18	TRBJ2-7	CASSGQARYEQYF	TGTGCCAGCTCCGGACAGGCGAGGTACGAGCAGTACTTC
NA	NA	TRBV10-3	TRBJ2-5	CAISADQETQYF	TGTGCCATCAGTGCAGACCAAGAGACCCAGTACTTC
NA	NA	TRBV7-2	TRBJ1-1	CASSLAGTAVNTEAFF	TGTGCCAGCAGCTTAGCTGGTACAGCGGTGAACACTGAAGCTTTCTTT
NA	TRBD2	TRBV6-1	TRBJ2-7	CASSQVGLAGYEQYF	TGTGCCAGCAGTCAGGTGGGACTAGCGGGGTACGAGCAGTACTTC
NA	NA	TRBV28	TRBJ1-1	CASSSPQGTPNTEAFF	TGTGCCAGCAGTTCCCCTCAGGGGACCCCGAACACTGAAGCTTTCTTT
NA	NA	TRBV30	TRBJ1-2	CAITGFDPYGYTF	TGTGCCATAACGGGGTTCGACCCCTATGGCTACACCTTC
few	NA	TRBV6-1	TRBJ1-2	CASSTAGPNYGYTF	TGTGCCAGCAGCACAGCGGGGCCTAACTATGGCTACACCTTC
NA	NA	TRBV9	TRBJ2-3	CASSDDYTSQYF	TGTGCCAGCAGCGATGACTACACTTCGCAGTATTTT
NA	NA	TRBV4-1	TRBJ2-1	CASSQDRRGVIYNEQFF	TGCGCCAGCAGCCAAGATAGGAGGGGAGTTATCTACAATGAGCAGTTCTTC
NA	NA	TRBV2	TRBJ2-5	CASRSSGQETQYF	TGTGCCAGCAGGAGTAGCGGACAAGAGACCCAGTACTTC
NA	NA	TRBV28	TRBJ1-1	CASSLSQRGAFF	TGTGCCAGCAGTTTATCCCAAAGAGGGGCTTTCTTT
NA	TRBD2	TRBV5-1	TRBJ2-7	CASSSVGGSGTSGTWYEQYF	TGCGCCAGCAGCTCCGTTGGAGGGTCCGGGACTAGCGGGACCTGGTACGAGCAGTACTTC
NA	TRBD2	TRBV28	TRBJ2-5	CASSPGLAGGGETQYF	TGTGCCAGCAGTCCCGGACTAGCGGGAGGGGGAGAGACCCAGTACTTC
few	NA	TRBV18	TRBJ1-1	CASSPPVRVENTEAFF	TGTGCCAGCTCACCACCGGTGCGGGTTGAGAACACTGAAGCTTTCTTT